Following are 23 T cell receptor beta chains from one sample sequenced in a study of T cell responses to AZD1222 COVID-19 vaccine. TCRdb's copy holds only in-frame clones and misses some; the assay was immunoSEQ multiplex PCR. This sample has around 160,000 clones; 91% occur once, and the top ten carry more than 1.3%. The sample consisted of peripheral blood, taken on day 0 of AZD1222 vaccination. Receptor source: an adult in good health.

With regard to this clone: A read error is likely, as this CDR3 ends without the conserved phenylalanine or tryptophan. The J gene is TRBJ1-1, the V gene TRBV5-1, with 7 bases fitting TRBD1. Unmatched junction bases numbered 1, after V lost 0 bases and J lost 5 bases. This CDR3 is 13 amino acids long. Germline assignment: CDR1 SGHRS and CDR2 YFSETQ. CDR3 sequence: CASSLVQGTEAFL. Here the CDR3 DNA reads TGCGCCAGCAGCTTGGTACAGGGGACTGAAGCTTTCCTT.

V and J are TRBV7-2 and TRBJ2-5; maybe TRBD2 (5 bases). Germline V CDR1 and CDR2: SGHTA, FQGNSA. V shed 3 bases and J shed 3 bases, with 8 bases lying between them. The CDR3 is made up of 13 amino acids. CDR3 nucleotide sequence: TGTGCCAGCAGCTTCACGAGGGAAGAGACCCAGTACTTC. Protein: CASSFTREETQYF.

The rearrangement links TRBV24-1 to TRBJ2-1; D could derive from TRBD1 or TRBD2 (6 bases each). CDR1 KGHDR and CDR2 SFDVKD come from the germline V gene. CDR3 size: 17 residues. The V end lost 4 bases, the J end lost 9 bases, and 24 bases lay between the germline ends. The CDR3 is CATSEWGANSADGEQFF. CDR3 DNA: TGTGCCACCAGTGAATGGGGGGCCAACTCCGCGGATGGTGAGCAGTTCTTC.

As concerns this clone: Other nucleotide sequences in the sample specify the same CDR3. V and J are TRBV5-6 and TRBJ2-2; D gene unclear. The V end lost 2 bases, the J end lost 5 bases, and 4 bases lay between the germline ends. Germline V gene lookup returns CDR1 SGHDT and CDR2 YYEEEE. The CDR3 has 12 residues. This CDR3 reads CASSFGTGELFF. The CDR3 coding sequence is TGTGCCAGCAGCTTTGGAACCGGGGAGCTGTTTTTT.

The genes are TRBV6-5 and TRBJ2-1, with D tentatively TRBD2 (5 bases). V was cut by 2 bases and J by 0 bases, with 8 bases left in between. Per germline, CDR1 MNHEY and CDR2 SVGAGI. The length of the CDR3 is 15 residues. CDR3 coding DNA: TGTGCCAGCAGTTACGGAGAGGGCTCCTACAATGAGCAGTTCTTC. Its protein is CASSYGEGSYNEQFF.

The chain employs TRBV5-4 and TRBJ2-3; 10 nucleotides agree with TRBD2. V was pared by 2 bases and J by 3 bases, with 9 bases of the junction left unmatched. The CDR3 has 17 amino acids. Germline values: CDR1 SGHNT, CDR2 YYREEE (reference sequence). DNA for the CDR3: TGTGCCAGCAGCTTCCAAAGCGGGAGGGCCGGAACAGATACGCAGTATTTT. It translates to CASSFQSGRAGTDTQYF.

The chain links TRBV15 to TRBJ2-5; 8 bases line up with TRBD1. With 3 bases clipped from V and 5 bases from J, the junction kept 8 bases outside the gene matches. Germline V gene sequence: CDR1 LNHNV, CDR2 YYDKDF (reference sequence). CDR3 size: 15 residues. CDR3 DNA: TGTGCCACCAGCAGGGGGACAGGAGATGGGGAGACCCAGTACTTC. Translation: CATSRGTGDGETQYF.

The genes are TRBV5-1 and TRBJ1-2; D is perhaps TRBD1 (5 bases). Germline CDR1 and CDR2: SGHRS and YFSETQ. CDR3 length: 16 residues. Trimming took 0 bases from V and 8 from J, leaving 20 bases between them. Written as DNA, the CDR3 is TGCGCCAGCAGCTTGGCCCCCGACAGCACGGTGGGCGGCTACACCTTC. Its translation: CASSLAPDSTVGGYTF.

The chain joins TRBV30 to TRBJ1-2; TRBD1 matches at 8 bases. With 7 bases clipped from V and 0 bases from J, the junction kept 7 bases outside the gene matches. Germline V gene lookup returns CDR1 GTSNPN and CDR2 SVGIG (reference sequence). This CDR3 comprises 14 residues. This CDR3 reads CAFSGTGPNYGYTF. The CDR3 DNA is TGTGCCTTCTCCGGGACAGGACCTAACTATGGCTACACCTTC.

The CDR3 sequence is CASSFGTGTGELFF. CDR3 DNA: TGTGCCAGCAGCTTCGGGACAGGCACCGGGGAGCTGTTTTTT. J is TRBJ2-2 and V is TRBV7-3; 8 positions agree with TRBD1. Germline CDR1 SGHTA, CDR2 FQGTGA. The J segment lost 4 bases and the V segment lost 3 bases, leaving 1 base of the junction unmatched. The CDR3 sequence is 14 residues long.

This clone was detected only once. V and J are TRBV3-1 (or the pseudogene TRBV3-2) and TRBJ2-5; D gene uncertain. CDR1 is LGHDT, CDR2 YNNKEL, per germline (reference sequence). This CDR3 is built from 13 residues. V shed 8 bases and J shed 2 bases, with 12 bases lying between them. The CDR3 region is CASRHDTQETQYF. The CDR3 DNA reads as TGTGCCAGCCGACACGACACTCAAGAGACCCAGTACTTC.

The rearrangement uses TRBV30 and TRBJ2-5; D gene uncertain. The germline gives CDR1 GTSNPN, CDR2 SVGIG (reference sequence). The V and J ends lost 5 bases and 4 bases respectively, with 8 bases between them. This CDR3 is 11 amino acids long. Here the CDR3 reads CAWGIGETQYF. In DNA, the CDR3 is TGTGCCTGGGGAATCGGAGAGACCCAGTACTTC.

This clone was seen a few times. The genes are TRBV3-1 (or the pseudogene TRBV3-2) and TRBJ1-4, with D possibly being TRBD1 (6 bases). The V gene lost 2 bases and the J gene lost 0 bases, with 10 bases spanning the gap. This CDR3 spans 16 amino acids. Germline V gene data show CDR1 as LGHDT and CDR2 as YNNKEL (reference sequence). The CDR3 sequence is CASSQPRTATNEKLFF. In DNA, the CDR3 is TGTGCCAGCAGCCAACCCCGGACAGCAACTAATGAAAAACTGTTTTTT.

V gene TRBV24-1 combines with J gene TRBJ1-5; 8 positions match TRBD1. Germline-derived CDR1 and CDR2 are KGHDR and SFDVKD. The V gene end was trimmed by 3 bases and the J gene end by 6 bases; junction bases not matched to a gene: 6. The CDR3 has 15 residues. For the CDR3, the DNA is TGTGCCACCAGTGATGAGACAGGGGTTTTTCAGCCCCAGCATTTT. Translation: CATSDETGVFQPQHF.

This chain joins TRBV19 and TRBJ1-4, with 8 bases matching TRBD1. The germline V gene has CDR1 LNHDA and CDR2 SQIVND (reference sequence). This CDR3 comprises 13 residues. The V segment lost 8 bases and the J segment 8 bases; nucleotides outside the gene matches: 7. The CDR3 is CASHRTGIEKLFF. The CDR3 DNA is TGTGCCAGTCATAGGACAGGGATAGAAAAACTGTTTTTT. The full variable domain, rest sourced from reference TRBV19 and TRBJ1-4, is DGGITQSPKYLFRKEGQNVTLSCEQNLNHDAMYWYRQDPGQGLRLIYYSQIVNDFQKGDIAEGYSVSREKKESFPLTVTSAQKNPTAFYLCASHRTGIEKLFFGSGTQLSVL.

The gene calls are TRBV18 and TRBJ1-2; no firm D call. The CDR3 has 13 residues. The V end lost 2 bases, the J end lost 2 bases, and 6 bases lay between the germline ends. Looked up from germline, CDR1 is KGHSH and CDR2 is LQKENI. CDR3 region: CASSPAGNYGYTF. CDR3 in DNA: TGTGCCAGCTCACCAGCCGGCAACTATGGCTACACCTTC.

This clone was seen a single time. The chain has TRBV18 and TRBJ1-3; 8 bases map to TRBD1. The CDR3 is 14 residues long. Unmatched junction bases numbered 4, after V lost 4 bases and J lost 5 bases. Germline V lookup: CDR1 KGHSH, CDR2 LQKENI. The CDR3 reads CASSLGTGRNTIYF. Written as DNA, the CDR3 is TGTGCCAGCTCACTCGGGACAGGAAGAAACACCATATATTTT.

The gene calls are TRBV12-3 or TRBV12-4 and TRBJ2-5, with a tentative D call TRBD2 (7 bases). CDR3 length equals 13 residues. Deletions cut 6 bases from V and 5 bases from J, with 13 bases between. CDR3 coding DNA: TGTGCCAGCAGACCGGGGGGCCGGGAGACCCAGTACTTC. The encoded protein is CASRPGGRETQYF.

The chain is built from TRBV12-3 or TRBV12-4 and TRBJ1-1; unclear D gene. Trimming stripped 0 bases from V and 4 bases from J, with 3 bases between. The CDR3 is made up of 12 amino acids. DNA for the CDR3: TGTGCCAGCAGTTTAGCGGGCACTGAAGCTTTCTTT. Its protein product is CASSLAGTEAFF.

This clone was seen only a few times. The chain uses TRBV29-1 and TRBJ2-1; 8 positions match TRBD2. V shed 4 bases, J shed 9 bases, and the junction held 5 bases outside the gene matches. CDR3 length: 12 residues. Germline values: CDR1 SQVTM, CDR2 ANQGSEA. CDR3 amino acids: CSVVGSGTEQFF. CDR3 nucleotides: TGCAGCGTTGTTGGTAGCGGGACTGAGCAGTTCTTC.

As DNA, the CDR3 is TGTGCCAGCAGCTCACCAGGGTTGGACACCATATATTTT. Translation gives CASSSPGLDTIYF. The V gene is TRBV7-9, the J gene TRBJ1-3; tentatively, D is TRBD1 (5 bases). V lost 4 bases, J lost 8 bases, and 12 bases lay in between. This CDR3 is built from 13 residues. Germline assignment: CDR1 SEHNR and CDR2 FQNEAQ (reference sequence).

The table lists this clone with a count of one. V usage is TRBV5-8 and J usage is TRBJ2-1, with TRBD2 matching over 11 bases. The CDR3 loop spans 15 amino acids. V trimming: 4 bases; J trimming: 4 bases; junction bases outside the gene matches: 4. Germline V CDR1 and CDR2: SGHTS, YDEGEE. The CDR3, as DNA: TGTGCCAGCAGCCCAACTAGCGGGGGATACAATGAGCAGTTCTTC. This encodes CASSPTSGGYNEQFF.

This chain uses TRBV18 with TRBJ2-3; no definite D call. CDR1 and CDR2 from the germline V gene are KGHSH and LQKENI. The CDR3 runs to 13 residues. V dropped 6 bases and J dropped 6 bases, with 13 bases sitting between them. The CDR3 sequence: CASSQVSEDTQYF. CDR3 DNA sequence: TGTGCCAGCTCCCAGGTATCGGAGGATACGCAGTATTTT. Full variable domain (missing parts from reference TRBV18 and TRBJ2-3): NAGVMQNPRHLVRRRGQEARLRCSPMKGHSHVYWYRQLPEEGLKFMVYLQKENIIDESGMPKERFSAEFPKEGPSILRIQQVVRGDSAAYFCASSQVSEDTQYFGPGTRLTVL.